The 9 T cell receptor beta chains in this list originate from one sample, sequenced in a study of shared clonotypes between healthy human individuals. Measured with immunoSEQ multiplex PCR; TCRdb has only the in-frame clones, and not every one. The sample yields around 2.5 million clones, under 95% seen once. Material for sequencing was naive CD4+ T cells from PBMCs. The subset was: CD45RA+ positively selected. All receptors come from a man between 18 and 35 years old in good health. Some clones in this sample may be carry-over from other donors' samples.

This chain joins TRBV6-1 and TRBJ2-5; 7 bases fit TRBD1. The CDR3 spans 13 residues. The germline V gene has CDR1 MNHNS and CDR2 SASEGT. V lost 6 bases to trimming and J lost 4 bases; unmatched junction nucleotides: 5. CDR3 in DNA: TGTGCCAGCAGCCCCCAGGGGGTAGAGACCCAGTACTTC. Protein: CASSPQGVETQYF.

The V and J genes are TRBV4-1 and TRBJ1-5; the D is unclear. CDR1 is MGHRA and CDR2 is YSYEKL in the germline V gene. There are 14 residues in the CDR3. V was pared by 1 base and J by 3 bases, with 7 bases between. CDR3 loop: CASSQVPVNQPQHF. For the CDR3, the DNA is TGCGCCAGCAGCCAAGTCCCGGTCAATCAGCCCCAGCATTTT.

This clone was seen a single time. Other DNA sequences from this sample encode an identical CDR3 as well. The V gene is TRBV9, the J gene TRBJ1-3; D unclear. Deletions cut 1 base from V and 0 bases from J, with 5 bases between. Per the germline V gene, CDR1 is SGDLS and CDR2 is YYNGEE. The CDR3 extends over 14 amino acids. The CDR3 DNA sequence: TGTGCCAGCAGCGTACGGGGCTCTGGAAACACCATATATTTT. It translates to CASSVRGSGNTIYF. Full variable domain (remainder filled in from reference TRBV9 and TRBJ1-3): DSGVTQTPKHLITATGQRVTLRCSPRSGDLSVYWYQQSLDQGLQFLIQYYNGEERAKGNILERFSAQQFPDLHSELNLSSLELGDSALYFCASSVRGSGNTIYFGEGSWLTVV.

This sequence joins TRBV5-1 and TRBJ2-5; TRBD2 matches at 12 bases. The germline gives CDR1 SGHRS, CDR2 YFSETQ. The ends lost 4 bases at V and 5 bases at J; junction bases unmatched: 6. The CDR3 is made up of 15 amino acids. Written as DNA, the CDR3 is TGCGCCAGCAGCGCAACTAGCGGGAGGCGTGAGACCCAGTACTTC. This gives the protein CASSATSGRRETQYF.

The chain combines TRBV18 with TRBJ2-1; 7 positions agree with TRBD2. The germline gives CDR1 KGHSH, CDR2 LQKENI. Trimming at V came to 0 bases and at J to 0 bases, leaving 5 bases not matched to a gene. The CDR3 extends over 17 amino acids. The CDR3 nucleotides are TGTGCCAGCTCACCACCTCTAGCGGTTAACTCCTACAATGAGCAGTTCTTC. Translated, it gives CASSPPLAVNSYNEQFF.

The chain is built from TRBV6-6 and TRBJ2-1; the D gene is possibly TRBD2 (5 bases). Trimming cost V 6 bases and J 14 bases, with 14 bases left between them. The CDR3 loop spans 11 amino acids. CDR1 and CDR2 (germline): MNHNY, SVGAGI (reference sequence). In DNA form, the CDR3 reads TGTGCCAGCAGCTCCCGGGATGCGAAGTTCTTC. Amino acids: CASSSRDAKFF.

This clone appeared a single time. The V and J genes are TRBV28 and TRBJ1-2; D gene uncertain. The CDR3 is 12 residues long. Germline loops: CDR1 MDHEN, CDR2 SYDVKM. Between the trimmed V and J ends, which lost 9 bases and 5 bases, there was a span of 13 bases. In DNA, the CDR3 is TGTGCCAGTACGACTCAAGGGTATGGCTACACCTTC. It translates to CASTTQGYGYTF.

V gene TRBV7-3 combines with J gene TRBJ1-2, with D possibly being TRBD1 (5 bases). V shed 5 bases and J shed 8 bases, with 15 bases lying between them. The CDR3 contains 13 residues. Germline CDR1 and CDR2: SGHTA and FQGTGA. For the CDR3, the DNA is TGTGCCAGCAGCACAGGAGGGAGCGGAGGCTACACCTTC. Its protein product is CASSTGGSGGYTF.

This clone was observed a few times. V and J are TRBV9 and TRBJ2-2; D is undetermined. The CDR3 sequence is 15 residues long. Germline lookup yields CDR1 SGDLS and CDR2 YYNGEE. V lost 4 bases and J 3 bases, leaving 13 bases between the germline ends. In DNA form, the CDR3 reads TGTGCCAGCAGCTCTACCCCCCGACACACCGGGGAGCTGTTTTTT. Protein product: CASSSTPRHTGELFF.